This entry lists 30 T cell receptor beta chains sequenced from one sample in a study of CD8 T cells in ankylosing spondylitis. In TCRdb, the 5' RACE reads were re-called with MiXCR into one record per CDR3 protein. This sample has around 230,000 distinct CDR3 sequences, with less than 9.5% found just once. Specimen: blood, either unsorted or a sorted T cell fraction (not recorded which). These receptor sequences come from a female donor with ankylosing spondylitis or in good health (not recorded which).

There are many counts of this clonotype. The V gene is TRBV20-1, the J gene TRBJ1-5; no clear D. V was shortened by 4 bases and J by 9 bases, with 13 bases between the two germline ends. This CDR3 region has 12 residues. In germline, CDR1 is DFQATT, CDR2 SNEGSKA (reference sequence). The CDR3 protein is CSATKAPGPQHF. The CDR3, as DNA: TGCAGTGCTACGAAAGCTCCCGGGCCCCAGCATTTT.

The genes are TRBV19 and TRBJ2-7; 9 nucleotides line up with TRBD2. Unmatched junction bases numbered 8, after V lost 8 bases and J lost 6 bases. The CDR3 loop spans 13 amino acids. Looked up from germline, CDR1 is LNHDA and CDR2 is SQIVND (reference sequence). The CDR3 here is CASSGGLASEQYF. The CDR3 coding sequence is TGTGCCAGTTCCGGGGGACTAGCATCCGAGCAGTACTTC.

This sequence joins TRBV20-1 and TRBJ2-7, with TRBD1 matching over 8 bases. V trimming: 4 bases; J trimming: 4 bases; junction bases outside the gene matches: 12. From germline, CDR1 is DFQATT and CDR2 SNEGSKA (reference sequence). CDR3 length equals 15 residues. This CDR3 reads CSAKNPRDRNYEQYF. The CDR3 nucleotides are TGCAGTGCTAAAAACCCCCGGGACAGGAATTACGAGCAGTACTTC.

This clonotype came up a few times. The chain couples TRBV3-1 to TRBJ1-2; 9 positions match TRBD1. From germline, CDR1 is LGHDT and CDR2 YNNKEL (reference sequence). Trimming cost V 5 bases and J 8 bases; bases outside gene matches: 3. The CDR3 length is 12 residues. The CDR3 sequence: CASSGQGNGYTF. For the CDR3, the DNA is TGTGCCAGCAGCGGACAGGGGAACGGCTACACCTTC.

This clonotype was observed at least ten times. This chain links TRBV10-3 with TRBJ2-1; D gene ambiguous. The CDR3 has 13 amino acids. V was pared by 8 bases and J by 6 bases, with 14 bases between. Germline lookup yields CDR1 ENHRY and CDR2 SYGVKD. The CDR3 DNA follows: TGTGCCATCGAAGAAGATACTTTCAATGAGCAGTTCTTC. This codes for CAIEEDTFNEQFF.

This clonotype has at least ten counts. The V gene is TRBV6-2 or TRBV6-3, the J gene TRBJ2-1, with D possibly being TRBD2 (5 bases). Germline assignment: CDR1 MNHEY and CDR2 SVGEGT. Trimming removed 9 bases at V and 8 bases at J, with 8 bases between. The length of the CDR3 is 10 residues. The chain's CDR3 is CAREVDEQFF. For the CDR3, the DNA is TGTGCCAGGGAGGTGGATGAGCAGTTCTTC.

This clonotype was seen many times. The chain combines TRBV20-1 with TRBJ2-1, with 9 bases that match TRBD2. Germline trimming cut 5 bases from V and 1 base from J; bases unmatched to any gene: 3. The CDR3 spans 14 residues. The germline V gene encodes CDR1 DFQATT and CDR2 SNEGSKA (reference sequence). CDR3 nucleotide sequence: TGCAGTGCTGAGCGGGAGGCTTCCTACAATGAGCAGTTCTTC. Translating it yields CSAEREASYNEQFF.

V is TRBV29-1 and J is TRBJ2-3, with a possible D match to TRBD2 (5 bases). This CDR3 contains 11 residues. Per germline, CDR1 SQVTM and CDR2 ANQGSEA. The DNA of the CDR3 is TGCAACGGTGAAAGCGGAGATACGCAGTATTTT. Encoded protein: CNGESGDTQYF.

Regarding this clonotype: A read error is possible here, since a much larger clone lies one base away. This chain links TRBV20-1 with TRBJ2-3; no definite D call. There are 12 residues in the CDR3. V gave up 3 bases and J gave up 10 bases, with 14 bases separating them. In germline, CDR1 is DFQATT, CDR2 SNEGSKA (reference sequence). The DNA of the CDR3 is TGCAGTGCTAGCGTCCGGACGGATGCGCAGTATTTT. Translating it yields CSASVRTDAQYF.

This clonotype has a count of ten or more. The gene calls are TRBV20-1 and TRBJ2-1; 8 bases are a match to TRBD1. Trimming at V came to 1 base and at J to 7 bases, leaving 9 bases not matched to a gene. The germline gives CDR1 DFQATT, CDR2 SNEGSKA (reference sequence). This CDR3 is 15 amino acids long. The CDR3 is CSARGPAGGWNEQFF. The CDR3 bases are TGCAGTGCTAGAGGGCCGGCAGGGGGCTGGAATGAGCAGTTCTTC.

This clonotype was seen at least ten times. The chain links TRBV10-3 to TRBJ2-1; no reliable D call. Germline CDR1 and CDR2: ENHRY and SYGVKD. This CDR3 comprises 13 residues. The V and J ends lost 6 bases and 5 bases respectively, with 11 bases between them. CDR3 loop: CAIRVARDNEQFF. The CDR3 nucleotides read TGTGCCATCAGAGTAGCACGGGACAATGAGCAGTTCTTC.

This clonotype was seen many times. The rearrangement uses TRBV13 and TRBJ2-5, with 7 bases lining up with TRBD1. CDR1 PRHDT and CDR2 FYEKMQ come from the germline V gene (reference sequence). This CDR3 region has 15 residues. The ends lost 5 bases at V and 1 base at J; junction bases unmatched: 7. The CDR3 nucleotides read TGTGCCAGCAGCGCCCAGAAGGGGGCCCAAGAGACCCAGTACTTC. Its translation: CASSAQKGAQETQYF.

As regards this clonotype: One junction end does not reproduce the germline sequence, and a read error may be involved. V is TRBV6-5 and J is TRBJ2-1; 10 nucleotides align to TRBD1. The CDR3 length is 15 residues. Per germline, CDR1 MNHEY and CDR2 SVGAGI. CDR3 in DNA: TGTGCCAGCAGTACTCGACAGGGGGCCCCCAATGCGCAGTTCTTC. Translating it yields CASSTRQGAPNAQFF.

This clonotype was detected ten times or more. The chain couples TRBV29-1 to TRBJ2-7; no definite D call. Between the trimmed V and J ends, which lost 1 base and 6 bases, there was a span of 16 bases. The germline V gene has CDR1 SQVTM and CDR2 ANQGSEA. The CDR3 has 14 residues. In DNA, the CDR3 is TGCAGCGTTGAAGCGGCTAGGCCCTCGGGCGAGCAGTACTTC. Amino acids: CSVEAARPSGEQYF.

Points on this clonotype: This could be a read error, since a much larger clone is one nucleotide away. The CDR3 loop is CASSLGGGLGRLNNEQFF. The CDR3 coding sequence is TGCGCCAGCAGCTTGGGAGGGGGACTGGGGCGCTTAAACAATGAGCAGTTCTTC. V is TRBV5-1 and J is TRBJ2-1; D might be TRBD1 or TRBD2, each matching 6 bases. Looked up from germline, CDR1 is SGHRS and CDR2 is YFSETQ. The CDR3 is made up of 18 amino acids. Trimming removed 0 bases from V and 5 bases from J, with 21 bases in between.

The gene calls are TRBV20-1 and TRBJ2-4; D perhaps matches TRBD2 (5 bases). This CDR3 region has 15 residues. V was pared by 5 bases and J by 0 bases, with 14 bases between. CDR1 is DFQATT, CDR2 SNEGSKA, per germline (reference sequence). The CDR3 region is CSAEPGVSAKNIQYF. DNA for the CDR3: TGCAGTGCTGAACCCGGGGTATCAGCCAAAAACATTCAGTACTTC.

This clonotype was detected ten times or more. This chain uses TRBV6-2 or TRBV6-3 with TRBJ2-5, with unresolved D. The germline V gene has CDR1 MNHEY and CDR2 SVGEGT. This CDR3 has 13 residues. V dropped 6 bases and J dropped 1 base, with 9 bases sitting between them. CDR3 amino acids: CASRSSTQETQYF. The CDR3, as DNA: TGTGCCAGCAGAAGCAGCACCCAAGAGACCCAGTACTTC.

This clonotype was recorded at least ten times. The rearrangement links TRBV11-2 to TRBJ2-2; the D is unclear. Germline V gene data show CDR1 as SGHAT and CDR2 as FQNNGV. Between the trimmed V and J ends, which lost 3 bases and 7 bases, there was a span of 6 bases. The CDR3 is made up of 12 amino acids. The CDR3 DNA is TGTGCCAGCAGCTTGTCAATCGGGGAGCTGTTTTTT. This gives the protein CASSLSIGELFF.

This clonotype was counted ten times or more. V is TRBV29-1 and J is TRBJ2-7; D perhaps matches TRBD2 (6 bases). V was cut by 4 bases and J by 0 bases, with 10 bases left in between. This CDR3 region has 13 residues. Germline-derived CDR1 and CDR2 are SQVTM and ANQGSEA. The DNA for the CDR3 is TGCAGCGTTGGGGACTCCTTCTCCTACGAGCAGTACTTC. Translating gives CSVGDSFSYEQYF.

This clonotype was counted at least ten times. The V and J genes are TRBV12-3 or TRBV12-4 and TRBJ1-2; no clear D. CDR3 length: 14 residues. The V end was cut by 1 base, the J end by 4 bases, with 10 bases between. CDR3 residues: CASSLDGPSYGYTF. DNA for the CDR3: TGTGCCAGCAGTTTAGACGGCCCGTCCTATGGCTACACCTTC.

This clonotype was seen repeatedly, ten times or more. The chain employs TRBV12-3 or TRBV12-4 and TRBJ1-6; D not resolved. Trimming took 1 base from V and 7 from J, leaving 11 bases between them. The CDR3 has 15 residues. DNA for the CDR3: TGTGCCAGCAGTTTAGATCCGGGCCTCAATTCACCCCTCCACTTT. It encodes CASSLDPGLNSPLHF.

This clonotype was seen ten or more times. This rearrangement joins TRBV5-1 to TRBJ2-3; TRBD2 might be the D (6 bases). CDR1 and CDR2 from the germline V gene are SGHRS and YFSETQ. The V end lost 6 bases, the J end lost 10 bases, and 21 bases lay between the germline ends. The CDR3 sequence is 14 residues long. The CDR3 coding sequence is TGCGCCAGCACCCCTGATGGGAGGAGGGACCCGCAGTATTTT. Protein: CASTPDGRRDPQYF.

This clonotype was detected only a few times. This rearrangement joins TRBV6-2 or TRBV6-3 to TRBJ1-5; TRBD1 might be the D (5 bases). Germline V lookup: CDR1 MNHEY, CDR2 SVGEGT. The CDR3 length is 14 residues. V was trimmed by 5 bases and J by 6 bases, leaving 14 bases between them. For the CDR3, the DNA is TGTGCCAGCAGTGAGGGGAGGGGTCTTCAGCCCCAGCATTTT. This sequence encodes CASSEGRGLQPQHF.

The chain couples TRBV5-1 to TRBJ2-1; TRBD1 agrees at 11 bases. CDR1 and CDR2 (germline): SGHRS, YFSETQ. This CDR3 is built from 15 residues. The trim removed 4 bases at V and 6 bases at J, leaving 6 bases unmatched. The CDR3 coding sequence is TGCGCCAGCAGCCAAGGACAGGGGGCAATCAATGAGCAGTTCTTC. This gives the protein CASSQGQGAINEQFF.

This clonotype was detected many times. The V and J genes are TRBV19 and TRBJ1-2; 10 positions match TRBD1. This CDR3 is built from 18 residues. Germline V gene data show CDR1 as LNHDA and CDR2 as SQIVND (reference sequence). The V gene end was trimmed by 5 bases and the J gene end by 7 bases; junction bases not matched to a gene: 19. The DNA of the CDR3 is TGTGCCAGTAGTGGATGGACAGGGGGTCTGGGGAATCGTGGTGGCTACACCTTC. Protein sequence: CASSGWTGGLGNRGGYTF.

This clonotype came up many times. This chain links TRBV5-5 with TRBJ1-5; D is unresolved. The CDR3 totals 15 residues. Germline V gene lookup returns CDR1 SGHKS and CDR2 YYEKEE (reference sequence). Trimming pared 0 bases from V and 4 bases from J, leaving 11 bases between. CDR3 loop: CASSLVAQPNQPQHF. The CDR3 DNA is TGTGCCAGCAGCTTGGTAGCACAGCCGAATCAGCCCCAGCATTTT.

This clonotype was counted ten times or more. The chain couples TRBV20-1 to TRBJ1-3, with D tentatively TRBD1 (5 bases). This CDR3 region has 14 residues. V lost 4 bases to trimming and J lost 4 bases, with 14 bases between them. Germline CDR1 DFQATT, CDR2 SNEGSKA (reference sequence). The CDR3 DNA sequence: TGCAGTGCTACCCCGGGGGGTCTGGGAAACACCATATATTTT. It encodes CSATPGGLGNTIYF.

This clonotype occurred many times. In nucleotides, the CDR3 is TGTGCCAGCAGACGACAGAGCAATCAGCCCCAGCATTTT. Its protein is CASRRQSNQPQHF. This chain uses TRBV12-3 or TRBV12-4 with TRBJ1-5; weak D call: TRBD1 (5 bases). CDR3 length: 13 amino acids. V was trimmed by 6 bases and J by 1 base, leaving 7 bases between them.

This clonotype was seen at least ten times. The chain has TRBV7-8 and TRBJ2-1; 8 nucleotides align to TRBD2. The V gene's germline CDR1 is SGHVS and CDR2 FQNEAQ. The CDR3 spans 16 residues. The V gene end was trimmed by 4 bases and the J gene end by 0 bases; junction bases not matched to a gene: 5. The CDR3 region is CASSSSGRLSYNEQFF. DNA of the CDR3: TGTGCCAGCAGCTCCAGCGGGAGACTCTCCTACAATGAGCAGTTCTTC. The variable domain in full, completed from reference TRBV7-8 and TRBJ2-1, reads GAGVSQSPRYKVAKRGQDVALRCDPISGHVSLFWYQQALGQGPEFLTYFQNEAQLDKSGLPSDRFFAERPEGSVSTLKIQRTQQEDSAVYLCASSSSGRLSYNEQFFGPGTRLTVL.

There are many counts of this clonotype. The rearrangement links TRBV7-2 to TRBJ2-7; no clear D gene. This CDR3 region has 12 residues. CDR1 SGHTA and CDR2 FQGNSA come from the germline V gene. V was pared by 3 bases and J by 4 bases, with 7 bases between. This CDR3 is CASSFWGYEQYF. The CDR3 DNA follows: TGTGCCAGCAGCTTCTGGGGTTACGAGCAGTACTTC.